These 23 T cell receptor beta chains share one sample of origin, sequenced in a study of T cell clones after liver transplantation (dated by TCRdb to between 2018 and 2021). Library method: the immunoSEQ multiplex PCR assay. TCRdb stores this immuneACCESS table with in-frame sequences only. Part of the clones is absent; in the studies checked, under half of the shortfall reflects unresolved V genes, and no reason is known for the rest. This sample holds 50,000 to 55,000 clones; over 55% were observed only once. The ten largest clones add up to around 9.5% of the sample. The sample in question was CD4+ T cells from blood, obtained around 4.5 years after liver transplant. The source is a human patient who received a liver transplant. Where a transplant has occurred, the graft donor may have supplied some of the T cells.

This sequence joins TRBV6-5 and TRBJ2-7; 7 bases are shared with TRBD2. CDR1 is MNHEY, CDR2 SVGAGI, per germline. J gave up 6 bases and V 2 bases, and 13 bases lay outside the gene matches. This CDR3 is 16 amino acids long. CDR3 loop: CASSYPSMGGTAEQYF. The CDR3 nucleotides are TGTGCCAGCAGTTACCCCTCCATGGGAGGGACGGCCGAGCAGTACTTC.

A few counts support this clone. This rearrangement joins TRBV4-1 to TRBJ2-7; maybe TRBD1 (6 bases). CDR1 MGHRA and CDR2 YSYEKL come from the germline V gene. Trimming removed 1 base at V and 0 bases at J, with 16 bases between. CDR3 length: 17 amino acids. CDR3 DNA: TGCGCCAGCAGCCAAGGGGGGCGTGGTAGCAGCTCCTACGAGCAGTACTTC. It encodes CASSQGGRGSSSYEQYF.

The chain is built from TRBV25-1 and TRBJ2-1, with D tentatively TRBD1 (6 bases). This CDR3 comprises 15 residues. CDR1 MGHDK and CDR2 SYGVNS come from the germline V gene. The V and J ends lost 6 bases and 4 bases respectively, with 16 bases between them. CDR3 DNA sequence: TGTGCCAGCAGCCCTTTAAGGACAGTATACAATGAGCAGTTCTTC. Amino acids: CASSPLRTVYNEQFF.

V is TRBV10-1 and J is TRBJ2-7, with D perhaps matching TRBD1 (6 bases). The CDR3 spans 15 residues. Per the germline V gene, CDR1 is WNHNN and CDR2 is SYGVQD (reference sequence). The ends were cut back, 4 bases at V and 2 bases at J, with 15 bases in the middle. CDR3 DNA sequence: TGCGCCAGCAGTGCCGGGCAGGGGATTCCCTACGAGCAGTACTTC. This encodes CASSAGQGIPYEQYF.

The chain couples TRBV28 to TRBJ2-4; TRBD2 might be the D (5 bases). Germline CDR1 reads MDHEN; CDR2 reads SYDVKM. With 5 bases removed from V and 3 bases from J, the gap between germline ends came to 11 bases. This CDR3 comprises 14 residues. The CDR3 here is CASSTRRGKNIQYF. DNA of the CDR3: TGTGCCAGCAGTACCCGACGGGGCAAAAACATTCAGTACTTC.

The V gene is TRBV12-2, the J gene TRBJ1-2. TRBV12-2 is marked as a pseudogene. The CDR3 totals 12 residues. CDR3 loop: CASRSPRKGYTF. CDR3 DNA: TGTGCAAGTCGCAGCCCCCGTAAGGGCTACACCTTC.

The chain is built from TRBV2 and TRBJ1-5; no reliable D call. Germline V lookup: CDR1 SNHLY, CDR2 FYNNEI. CDR3 length: 13 residues. The ends were cut back, 3 bases at V and 7 bases at J, with 10 bases in the middle. This chain's CDR3 is CASSEDMGQPQHF. The CDR3 region has the DNA TGTGCCAGCAGTGAGGATATGGGACAGCCCCAGCATTTT.

The chain couples TRBV28 to TRBJ2-5, with 7 bases that match TRBD1. The CDR3 loop spans 14 amino acids. J lost 1 base, V lost 1 base, and 0 bases had no gene match. The germline V gene encodes CDR1 MDHEN and CDR2 SYDVKM. CDR3 region: CASSLSGGQETQYF. In DNA form, the CDR3 reads TGTGCCAGCAGTTTATCAGGGGGCCAAGAGACCCAGTACTTC.

V is TRBV30 and J is TRBJ1-1, with D perhaps TRBD1 (5 bases). Germline values: CDR1 GTSNPN, CDR2 SVGIG (reference sequence). The V end was cut by 0 bases, the J end by 5 bases, with 10 bases between. This CDR3 has 13 residues. CDR3 region: CAWSVGVGTEAFF. For the CDR3, the DNA is TGTGCCTGGAGTGTGGGGGTTGGAACTGAAGCTTTCTTT.

The chain links TRBV15 to TRBJ2-3, with 13 bases matching TRBD2. CDR3 length equals 16 residues. V was pared by 5 bases and J by 1 base, with 3 bases of the junction left unmatched. Germline loops: CDR1 LNHNV, CDR2 YYDKDF (reference sequence). CDR3 DNA sequence: TGTGCCACCAGCGGGACTAGCGGGGCCCGCACAGATACGCAGTATTTT. Protein sequence: CATSGTSGARTDTQYF.

The chain employs TRBV5-8 and TRBJ1-5; 7 nucleotides agree with TRBD1. Germline assignment: CDR1 SGHTS and CDR2 YDEGEE. Trimming took 1 base from V and 2 from J; bases not matched to a gene: 6. CDR3 size: 16 residues. The CDR3 reads CASSLMRDSGNQPQHF. The CDR3, as DNA: TGTGCCAGCAGCTTGATGCGGGACAGTGGCAATCAGCCCCAGCATTTT.

V is TRBV7-9 and J is TRBJ2-3; D is possibly TRBD2 (6 bases). Per the germline V gene, CDR1 is SEHNR and CDR2 is FQNEAQ (reference sequence). Trimming cost V 1 base and J 1 base, with 12 bases left between them. CDR3 size: 16 residues. CDR3: CASSLDLRGRTDTQYF. The CDR3 bases are TGTGCCAGCAGCTTAGATTTGCGGGGACGCACAGATACGCAGTATTTT.

This clone was counted many times. The chain links TRBV6-4 to TRBJ1-3, with TRBD1 identical over 9 bases. The CDR3 contains 19 residues. The germline CDR1 and CDR2 sequences are MRHNA and SNTAGT. Trimming took 0 bases from V and 0 from J; bases not matched to a gene: 9. Here the CDR3 reads CASSDSGLDRGNSGNTIYF. The CDR3 nucleotides are TGTGCCAGCAGTGACTCCGGACTGGACAGGGGAAACTCTGGAAACACCATATATTTT.

This clone was observed at least ten times. The chain carries TRBV9 and TRBJ2-7, with D possibly being TRBD2 (5 bases). Per germline, CDR1 SGDLS and CDR2 YYNGEE. The CDR3 covers 14 residues. With 2 bases removed from V and 5 bases from J, the gap between germline ends came to 14 bases. CDR3 DNA: TGTGCCAGCAGCGTCCGGTTTGAGGGAAACGAGCAGTACTTC. This sequence encodes CASSVRFEGNEQYF.

The chain is built from TRBV18 and TRBJ2-5; 11 bases agree with TRBD2. CDR1 is KGHSH, CDR2 LQKENI, per germline. J lost 1 base, V lost 2 bases, and 0 bases had no gene match. CDR3 length: 15 residues. Written as DNA, the CDR3 is TGTGCCAGCTCACCAGGACTAGCGGGCCAAGAGACCCAGTACTTC. The encoded protein is CASSPGLAGQETQYF.

The chain uses TRBV6-1 and TRBJ1-1; 8 positions match TRBD1. Losses at the gene ends were 5 bases for V and 5 bases for J; bases not matched to a gene: 4. Germline lookup yields CDR1 MNHNS and CDR2 SASEGT. This CDR3 has 13 residues. The DNA of the CDR3 is TGTGCCAGCAGTCTCACAGGGGGGACTGAAGCTTTCTTT. Amino acid sequence: CASSLTGGTEAFF.

This clone is termed medium-sized. The J gene is TRBJ2-7, the V gene TRBV6-6, with 8 bases identical to TRBD2. Germline values: CDR1 MNHNY, CDR2 SVGAGI (reference sequence). The CDR3 covers 12 residues. J was trimmed by 12 bases and V by 0 bases; bases with no gene match: 4. The CDR3 nucleotides are TGTGCCAGCAGTTACTCTCGGGGGGGCCCGTACTTC. This codes for CASSYSRGGPYF.

V is TRBV28 and J is TRBJ1-2; the D is unclear. The CDR3 is 14 residues long. Per germline, CDR1 MDHEN and CDR2 SYDVKM. Between the trimmed V and J ends, which lost 6 bases and 3 bases, there was a span of 14 bases. The CDR3 spells CASRHNTEYYGYTF. The CDR3 DNA sequence: TGTGCCAGCAGGCACAACACGGAATACTATGGCTACACCTTC.

The V and J genes are TRBV2 and TRBJ2-3, with D possibly called TRBD1 or TRBD2 (6 bases each). CDR3 length: 16 residues. The germline V gene encodes CDR1 SNHLY and CDR2 FYNNEI. Trimming removed 8 bases at V and 1 base at J, with 19 bases between. Written as DNA, the CDR3 is TGTGCCAGCGTCCCTATTGATAGGGGGGGCACAGATACGCAGTATTTT. Its protein product is CASVPIDRGGTDTQYF.

This clone has only one observation. The chain employs TRBV11-2 and TRBJ2-5; D unresolved. Trimming shortened V by 1 base and J by 5 bases, and 11 bases separated the two germline ends. The CDR3 consists of 14 residues. Looked up from germline, CDR1 is SGHAT and CDR2 is FQNNGV. CDR3 coding DNA: TGTGCCAGCAGCTTAGCTCGACATTTGGAGACCCAGTACTTC. It codes for CASSLARHLETQYF. Together with reference TRBV11-2 and TRBJ2-5, the CDR3 gives the full variable domain: EAGVAQSPRYKIIEKRQSVAFWCNPISGHATLYWYQQILGQGPKLLIQFQNNGVVDDSQLPKDRFSAERLKGVDSTLKIQPAKLEDSAVYLCASSLARHLETQYFGPGTRLLVL.

The rearrangement links TRBV2 to TRBJ1-5, with D maybe TRBD1 (6 bases). Germline loops: CDR1 SNHLY, CDR2 FYNNEI. CDR3 length: 15 amino acids. With 5 bases removed from V and 2 bases from J, the gap between germline ends came to 13 bases. The CDR3 nucleotides read TGTGCCAGCAGTCCACAGGGATATGGCAATCAGCCCCAGCATTTT. Translation: CASSPQGYGNQPQHF.

The chain is built from TRBV11-3 and TRBJ2-1, with 8 positions matching TRBD2. Germline V gene lookup returns CDR1 SGHNT and CDR2 YENEEA. Unmatched junction bases numbered 5, after V lost 5 bases and J lost 5 bases. The CDR3 is 14 residues long. The CDR3 is CASSEGLGNNEQFF. DNA of the CDR3: TGTGCCAGCAGCGAGGGACTAGGAAACAATGAGCAGTTCTTC. Complete variable domain (other parts from reference TRBV11-3 and TRBJ2-1): EAGVVQSPRYKIIEKKQPVAFWCNPISGHNTLYWYLQNLGQGPELLIRYENEEAVDDSQLPKDRFSAERLKGVDSTLKIQPAELGDSAVYLCASSEGLGNNEQFFGPGTRLTVL.

The chain uses TRBV28 and TRBJ1-2; 9 bases line up with TRBD1. Germline loops: CDR1 MDHEN, CDR2 SYDVKM. V trimming: 6 bases; J trimming: 6 bases; junction bases outside the gene matches: 5. This CDR3 region has 13 residues. Written as DNA, the CDR3 is TGTGCCAGCAGCTCGGGACAGGGAAATGGCTACACCTTC. This sequence encodes CASSSGQGNGYTF.